The 21 T cell receptor beta chains below were found in one sample sequenced in a study of T cells in Graves' hyperthyroidism and ophthalmopathy. It was RNA transcripts that yielded the amplified TCR beta CDR3 regions. With the HTBI primer set, the TCR CDR3 went through a first round of RT-PCR. One entry per CDR3 protein, called by TCRdb with MiXCR from the multiplex PCR reads. Among roughly 630,000 distinct CDR3 sequences, around 16% were seen once, and the ten largest hold 7.3%. The sequenced sample consisted of blood. All receptors come from a woman in her thirties with Graves' hyperthyroidism.

This clonotype was seen repeatedly, ten times or more. The gene calls are TRBV12-3 or TRBV12-4 and TRBJ1-1; 7 bases agree with TRBD1. The CDR3 is made up of 16 amino acids. V was clipped by 1 base and J by 3 bases; unmatched bases: 8. The CDR3 bases are TGTGCCAGCAGTTTAGGCGTGACAGGGATCGACACTGAAGCTTTCTTT. Translation gives CASSLGVTGIDTEAFF.

A word on this clonotype: A much larger clone is a single base away; this may be a read error. V and J are TRBV7-3 and TRBJ2-5; D tentatively reads TRBD1 or TRBD2 (5 bases each). The CDR3 is 14 amino acids. Germline V gene sequence: CDR1 SGHTA, CDR2 FQGTGA. The CDR3 DNA sequence: TGTGCCAGCAGCCCCCGGGACCAAACAGAGGCCCAGTACTTC. Encoded protein: CASSPRDQTEAQYF.

This clonotype was seen a handful of times. The CDR3 is CASSNGDYPPNEQFF. Here the CDR3 DNA reads TGTGCCAGCAGTAATGGCGACTATCCCCCCAATGAGCAGTTCTTC. This chain links TRBV28 with TRBJ2-1; perhaps TRBD2 as D (5 bases). The germline V and J ends were trimmed by 5 bases and 6 bases, with 17 bases remaining between them. Germline-derived CDR1 and CDR2 are MDHEN and SYDVKM. The CDR3 runs 15 residues.

The table lists this clonotype with many counts. The rearrangement joins TRBV29-1 to TRBJ2-3; TRBD2 aligns across 7 bases. V lost 1 base, J lost 4 bases, and 5 bases stayed unmatched. CDR3 length: 14 amino acids. Germline V lookup: CDR1 SQVTM, CDR2 ANQGSEA. CDR3 protein: CSVEGSGMADTQYF. DNA of the CDR3: TGCAGCGTTGAAGGGAGCGGGATGGCAGATACGCAGTATTTT.

This clonotype was picked up many times. The V and J genes are TRBV11-2 and TRBJ1-1; a weak D match, TRBD1 (5 bases). CDR1 SGHAT and CDR2 FQNNGV come from the germline V gene. This CDR3 region has 18 residues. V dropped 4 bases and J dropped 7 bases, with 28 bases sitting between them. The CDR3 region has the DNA TGTGCCAGCAGCTCTCGAGCCCGACGAACCAGGCGGGACTGTGAAGCTTTCTTT. As protein: CASSSRARRTRRDCEAFF.

The V call is TRBV27, the J call TRBJ2-6, with 8 bases that match TRBD1. CDR1 is MNHEY and CDR2 is SMNVEV in the germline V gene (reference sequence). After removal of 5 bases from V and 0 bases from J, the junction contained 6 bases not matched to a gene. The CDR3 consists of 17 residues. CDR3 residues: CASSQTGAVSGANVLTF. The CDR3 nucleotides read TGTGCCAGCAGTCAGACAGGGGCCGTCTCTGGGGCCAACGTCCTGACTTTC.

There are many counts of this clonotype. The J gene is TRBJ1-5, the V gene TRBV28, with D uncertain. Germline CDR1 MDHEN, CDR2 SYDVKM. The CDR3 is made up of 11 amino acids. The V and J ends lost 2 bases and 6 bases respectively, with 2 bases between them. The CDR3, as DNA: TGTGCCAGCAGTTTAACTCAGCCCCAGCATTTT. The encoded protein is CASSLTQPQHF.

This clonotype has a count of ten or more. The chain joins TRBV24-1 to TRBJ2-1; D may be TRBD2 (6 bases). From germline, CDR1 is KGHDR and CDR2 SFDVKD. This CDR3 has 19 residues. The V and J ends lost 4 bases and 5 bases respectively, with 26 bases between them. The CDR3 spells CATSESRRRPLGLNNEQFF. The CDR3 region has the DNA TGTGCCACCAGTGAGTCCCGTCGCCGTCCTTTGGGACTCAACAATGAGCAGTTCTTC.

Ten or more counts support this clonotype. The V gene is TRBV11-2, the J gene TRBJ2-3, with D tentatively TRBD2 (6 bases). The CDR3 runs 17 residues. Looked up from germline, CDR1 is SGHAT and CDR2 is FQNNGV. The V and J ends lost 5 bases and 3 bases respectively, with 21 bases between them. The CDR3 region has the DNA TGTGCCAGCAGCCTCCATTTTGGCGGGAATGAGACAGATACGCAGTATTTT. Translated, it gives CASSLHFGGNETDTQYF.

Only a few counts were recorded for this clonotype. The rearrangement links TRBV12-3 or TRBV12-4 to TRBJ2-7, with D possibly matching TRBD1 (5 bases). CDR3 length: 14 residues. V dropped 3 bases and J dropped 2 bases, with 11 bases sitting between them. The CDR3 region is CASSFYRTTYEQYF. The CDR3 bases are TGTGCCAGCAGTTTTTACAGGACAACCTACGAGCAGTACTTC.

This clonotype has ten or more counts. The chain links TRBV12-5 to TRBJ1-5; weak D call: TRBD1 (6 bases). Trimming stripped 1 base from V and 7 bases from J, with 17 bases between. Germline V lookup: CDR1 LGHNT, CDR2 FRNRAP. The CDR3 loop spans 16 amino acids. This chain's CDR3 is CASGLGTAGAGQPQHF. Written as DNA, the CDR3 is TGTGCTAGTGGTTTGGGTACAGCGGGGGCTGGGCAGCCCCAGCATTTT.

This clonotype was counted ten times or more. The V and J genes are TRBV2 and TRBJ1-5, with TRBD1 identical over 9 bases. The CDR3 contains 14 residues. Germline V gene sequence: CDR1 SNHLY, CDR2 FYNNEI. V dropped 4 bases and J dropped 4; count of bases not matched to a gene: 2. In nucleotides, the CDR3 is TGTGCCAGCAGTGGGGACAGGGTAAATCAGCCCCAGCATTTT. Protein: CASSGDRVNQPQHF.

This clonotype was seen repeatedly, ten times or more. CDR3 in amino acids: CASSFGGETYNSPLHF. DNA for the CDR3: TGTGCCAGCAGTTTTGGGGGGGAAACCTATAATTCACCCCTCCACTTT. The rearrangement uses TRBV12-3 or TRBV12-4 and TRBJ1-6; D perhaps matches TRBD1 (5 bases). Trimming removed 3 bases from V and 2 bases from J, with 11 bases in between. The CDR3 consists of 16 residues.

This clonotype was detected a few times. The genes are TRBV27 and TRBJ2-2, with 10 positions matching TRBD2. Germline CDR1 and CDR2: MNHEY and SMNVEV (reference sequence). The CDR3 runs to 17 residues. With 6 bases clipped from V and 5 bases from J, the junction kept 12 bases outside the gene matches. CDR3 bases: TGTGCCAGCAGCCCCCCGCTAGCGGGAGTTTTTACCGGGGAGCTGTTTTTT. Translation gives CASSPPLAGVFTGELFF.

This clonotype has a count of ten or more. This chain links TRBV18 with TRBJ2-5; D gene ambiguous. The V and J ends lost 2 bases and 3 bases respectively, with 10 bases between them. CDR3 length: 14 amino acids. The germline V gene has CDR1 KGHSH and CDR2 LQKENI. CDR3 in amino acids: CASSPTSQKETQYF. The CDR3 nucleotides are TGTGCCAGCTCACCAACATCACAAAAAGAGACCCAGTACTTC.

This clonotype was observed many times. V gene TRBV12-3 or TRBV12-4 combines with J gene TRBJ2-1; D gene uncertain. This CDR3 spans 14 amino acids. Trimming pared 8 bases from V and 1 base from J, leaving 12 bases between. CDR3 coding DNA: TGTGCCAGCTTTTGGCAGCTTTCCTACAATGAGCAGTTCTTC. Protein product: CASFWQLSYNEQFF.

This clonotype was counted ten times or more. V is TRBV12-3 or TRBV12-4 and J is TRBJ2-7; the D gene is possibly TRBD2 (5 bases). The length of the CDR3 is 13 residues. V was shortened by 4 bases and J by 2 bases, with 9 bases between the two germline ends. CDR3 coding DNA: TGTGCCAGCAGTTCCATGCGGGCCTACGAGCAGTACTTC. Translating it yields CASSSMRAYEQYF.

A word on this clonotype: An end of the junction does not agree with germline; a read error may underlie this. The rearrangement uses TRBV24-1 and TRBJ2-1, with 10 bases matching TRBD2. Germline CDR1 is KGHDR and CDR2 is SFDVKD. The CDR3 has 16 amino acids. The CDR3 DNA sequence: TGTGCCACCAGTGATTTGAGCGGGAGGGCCAGGAATGGGCAGTTCTTC. It specifies CATSDLSGRARNGQFF.

The chain joins TRBV20-1 to TRBJ1-5, with TRBD1 identical over 9 bases. Looked up from germline, CDR1 is DFQATT and CDR2 is SNEGSKA (reference sequence). The CDR3 sequence is 15 residues long. Trimming removed 6 bases from V and 6 bases from J; junction bases left unmatched: 12. CDR3 nucleotide sequence: TGCAGTGCATCCGGGACAGGGTATAGAGGTCAGCCCCAGCATTTT. It codes for CSASGTGYRGQPQHF.

Turning to this clonotype: An end of the junction differs from the germline gene, which may be a read error. The V and J genes are TRBV19 and TRBJ2-7; 7 bases match TRBD2. There are 14 residues in the CDR3. The V gene's germline CDR1 is LNHDA and CDR2 SQIVND (reference sequence). CDR3: CASRQAGSSYEQYF. CDR3 nucleotides: TGTGCTAGTAGGCAAGCGGGAAGCTCCTACGAGCAGTACTTC.

This clonotype was seen at least ten times. The gene calls are TRBV2 and TRBJ2-1; D is undetermined. In germline, CDR1 is SNHLY, CDR2 FYNNEI. V was trimmed by 4 bases and J by 6 bases, leaving 19 bases between them. The CDR3 is made up of 16 amino acids. Here the CDR3 reads CASSVHSFGVSNEQFF. The CDR3 region has the DNA TGTGCCAGCAGTGTTCATTCTTTTGGGGTCTCCAATGAGCAGTTCTTC. Combining the CDR3 with reference TRBV2 and TRBJ2-1 gives the whole variable domain EPEVTQTPSHQVTQMGQEVILRCVPISNHLYFYWYRQILGQKVEFLVSFYNNEISEKSEIFDDQFSVERPDGSNFTLKIRSTKLEDSAMYFCASSVHSFGVSNEQFFGPGTRLTVL.